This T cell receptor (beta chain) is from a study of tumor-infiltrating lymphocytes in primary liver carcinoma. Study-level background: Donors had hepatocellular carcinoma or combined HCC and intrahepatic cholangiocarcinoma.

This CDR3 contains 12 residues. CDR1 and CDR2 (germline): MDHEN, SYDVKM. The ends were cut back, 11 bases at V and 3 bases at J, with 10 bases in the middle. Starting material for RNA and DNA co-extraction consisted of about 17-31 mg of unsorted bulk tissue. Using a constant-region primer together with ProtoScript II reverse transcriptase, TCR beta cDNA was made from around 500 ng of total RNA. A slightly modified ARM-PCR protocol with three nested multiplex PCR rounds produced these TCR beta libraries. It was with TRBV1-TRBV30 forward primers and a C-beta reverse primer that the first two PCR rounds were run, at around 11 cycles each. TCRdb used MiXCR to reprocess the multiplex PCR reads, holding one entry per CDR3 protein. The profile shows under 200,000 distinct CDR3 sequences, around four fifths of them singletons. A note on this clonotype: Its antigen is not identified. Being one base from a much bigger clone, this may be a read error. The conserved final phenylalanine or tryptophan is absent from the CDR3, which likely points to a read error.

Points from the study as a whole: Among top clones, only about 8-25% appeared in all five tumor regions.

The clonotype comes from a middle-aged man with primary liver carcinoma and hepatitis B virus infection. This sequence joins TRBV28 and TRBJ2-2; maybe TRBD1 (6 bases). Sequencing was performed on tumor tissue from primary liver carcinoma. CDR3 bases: TGTGCCGGGCAGGGGTACACCGGGGAGCTGTTTTAT. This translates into CAGQGYTGELFY.